This T cell receptor beta chain stems from a study of T-cell reconstitution after alpha-beta-depleted transplantation in children. A TCRbeta library incorporating unique molecular identifiers was prepared. TCRdb reprocessed the PCR reads via MiXCR and lists one record per CDR3 protein. The sample lists 200,000 to 300,000 distinct CDR3 sequences, under 30% occurring once. Germline lookup yields CDR1 LNHNV and CDR2 YYDKDF (reference sequence). The CDR3 is 15 residues long. V was cut by 3 bases and J by 3 bases, with 13 bases left in between. Here the sequenced sample was PBMCs, mostly from graft donor cells, taken 360 days after TCRalphabeta/CD19-depleted stem cell transplant. This sequence was found in a female patient younger than 10 who had a stem cell transplant for congenital amegakaryocytic thrombocytopenia, so the T cells may come from the graft donor. This chain connects TRBV15 to TRBJ2-3, with D possibly being TRBD2 (5 bases). The CDR3 nucleotides are TGTGCCACCAGCAGGGTTGACGGGAATACAGATACGCAGTATTTT. This gives the protein CATSRVDGNTDTQYF.